This T cell receptor (beta chain) originates from a study of TIL therapy for anti-PD-1-resistant metastatic lung cancer. Overall study results and limits: Many TIL product clones were absent from baseline tumor, suggesting clonal contraction.

This sample's time point: pre-treatment sample, taken before nivolumab and TIL therapy. Pleural nodules or supraclavicular lymph nodes made up most of the excised metastases sampled. Germline V gives CDR1 SGHNT, CDR2 YYREEE (reference sequence). V was pared by 4 bases and J by 6 bases, with 5 bases of the junction left unmatched. CDR3 length equals 14 residues. On this clone: Its antigen is undetermined.

This was the immunoSEQ v3 assay. Here immunoSEQ multiplex PCR was the method, and the copy in TCRdb shows in-frame clones only, minus some. The sample carries approximately 23,000 clones, less than 65% recorded once. The receptor's source is a woman aged 30-85 years with non-small cell lung cancer. This material consisted of tumor tissue, taken at baseline. This rearrangement joins TRBV5-4 to TRBJ2-1; TRBD2 matches 9 bases. As DNA, the CDR3 is TGTGCCAGCAGCCCGGGACTAGCTCGCAATGAGCAGTTCTTC. Its translation: CASSPGLARNEQFF. Filled out from reference TRBV5-4 and TRBJ2-1, the complete variable domain reads ETGVTQSPTHLIKTRGQQVTLRCSSQSGHNTVSWYQQALGQGPQFIFQYYREEENGRGNFPPRFSGLQFPNYSSELNVNALELDDSALYLCASSPGLARNEQFFGPGTRLTVL.